Listed below are T cell receptor beta chains from one sample, sequenced in a study of graft-versus-host responses after intestinal transplantation. The method was immunoSEQ multiplex PCR; TCRdb's version includes in-frame clones alone and lacks a portion of them. The sample lists just under 65,000 clones; roughly 90% were seen once. The starting material was ileum tissue, obtained more than 350 days after transplant. These receptors all come from a human patient who received an intestinal transplant, so some T cells may come from the graft donor. CDR3s include the opening cysteine and the closing phenylalanine or tryptophan. The D gene is left open where the match is weak. Size values are once, few and many counts, or a class for expanded clones, and some rows have none.

D gene | CDR3 length | J gene | V gene | clone size | CDR3 protein | CDR3 DNA
TRBD1 | 15 | TRBJ2-7 | TRBV6-5 | NA | CASSLQGTQGGEQYF | TGTGCCAGCAGTTTACAGGGGACCCAGGGCGGCGAGCAGTACTTC
NA | 15 | TRBJ2-7 | TRBV9 | NA | CASSVTEGSSYEQYF | TGTGCCAGCAGCGTAACGGAGGGGAGCTCCTACGAGCAGTACTTC
NA | 13 | TRBJ1-2 | TRBV5-6 | NA | CASSHGARYGYTF | TGTGCCAGCAGCCACGGGGCCCGCTATGGCTACACCTTC
NA | 14 | TRBJ1-1 | TRBV7-2 | once | CASSFPPRTFEAFF | TGTGCCAGCAGCTTTCCACCGAGGACTTTTGAAGCTTTCTTT
TRBD1 | 17 | TRBJ1-2 | TRBV5-5 | NA | CASILRDRGHSNYGYTF | TGTGCCAGCATCCTACGGGACAGGGGGCACTCTAACTATGGCTACACCTTC
TRBD1 | 15 | TRBJ1-5 | TRBV11-3 | NA | CASSLDPGGAEPQHF | TGTGCCAGCAGCTTAGACCCAGGGGGCGCGGAGCCCCAGCATTTT
NA | 19 | TRBJ2-2 | TRBV21-1 | NA | CASSKDPEGGGALPGELFF | TGTGCCAGCAGCAAAGACCCTGAAGGCGGGGGGGCGCTGCCCGGGGAGCTGTTTTTT
NA | 16 | TRBJ1-1 | TRBV9 | NA | CASSSSTPTGWDEAFF | TGTGCCAGCAGCTCCAGTACCCCTACAGGTTGGGACGAAGCTTTCTTT
NA | 14 | TRBJ1-2 | TRBV28 | NA | CASSPPTYLYGYTF | TGTGCCAGCAGCCCACCTACTTACCTCTATGGCTACACCTTC
NA | 13 | TRBJ2-5 | TRBV2 | NA | CASRGDSLGTQYF | TGTGCCAGCAGGGGGGATAGCCTCGGGACCCAGTACTTC
NA | 17 | TRBJ2-7 | TRBV27 | NA | CASSAAPPGTLSYEQYF | TGTGCCAGCAGTGCCGCACCCCCCGGGACTTTATCCTACGAGCAGTACTTC
TRBD2 | 16 | TRBJ2-3 | TRBV9 | NA | CASSARGTSGSYTQYF | TGTGCCAGCAGCGCCCGCGGGACTAGCGGGTCCTATACGCAGTATTTT
TRBD1 | 12 | TRBJ1-2 | TRBV6-5 | NA | CASSPGGYGYTF | TGTGCCAGCAGCCCAGGGGGCTATGGCTACACCTTC
TRBD2 | 18 | TRBJ2-7 | TRBV18 | NA | CASSPPYLTSGGIWEQYF | TGTGCCAGCTCACCACCTTATCTGACTAGCGGGGGGATCTGGGAGCAGTACTTC
NA | 14 | TRBJ2-3 | TRBV19 | NA | CASSEGVSTDTQYF | TGTGCCAGTAGTGAGGGGGTTAGCACAGATACGCAGTATTTT
NA | 10 | TRBJ1-2 | TRBV30 | NA | CAWSPGSVTF | TGTGCCTGGAGTCCGGGGAGCGTTACCTTC
NA | 14 | TRBJ2-7 | TRBV28 | NA | CASSFPGFSYEQYF | TGTGCCAGCAGTTTTCCAGGTTTCTCCTACGAGCAGTACTTC
TRBD1 | 14 | TRBJ1-3 | TRBV9 | NA | CASSGGQSGNTIYF | TGTGCCAGCAGCGGGGGACAGTCTGGAAACACCATATATTTT
TRBD2 | 13 | TRBJ2-3 | TRBV10-2 | NA | CATASGRVDTQYF | TGCGCCACCGCTAGCGGGAGGGTAGATACGCAGTATTTT
TRBD1 | 18 | TRBJ2-7 | TRBV28 | once | CASSFLIGTGDRSYEQYF | TGTGCCAGCAGTTTCTTAATCGGGACAGGGGATAGGTCCTACGAGCAGTACTTC
NA | 14 | TRBJ2-7 | TRBV28 | NA | CASSIPRPSYEQYF | TGTGCCAGCAGTATACCGCGGCCCTCCTACGAGCAGTACTTC
NA | 14 | TRBJ1-2 | TRBV5-1 | NA | CASSPSALNYGYTF | TGCGCCAGCAGCCCCTCGGCACTTAACTATGGCTACACCTTC
NA | 15 | TRBJ2-3 | TRBV4-1 | NA | CASSQAGLAADTQYF | TGCGCCAGCAGCCAAGCGGGGCTAGCAGCAGATACGCAGTATTTT
TRBD2 | 12 | TRBJ2-1 | TRBV29-1 | NA | CSVQRGSNEQFF | TGCAGCGTTCAGCGGGGGTCCAATGAGCAGTTCTTC
NA | 15 | TRBJ2-3 | TRBV4-1 | NA | CASSPIAVSTDTQYF | TGCGCCAGCAGCCCCATAGCGGTTAGCACAGATACGCAGTATTTT
NA | 13 | TRBJ1-1 | TRBV10-1 | once | CASSESRTVEAFF | TGCGCCAGCAGTGAGTCGCGGACAGTTGAAGCTTTCTTT
TRBD2 | 14 | TRBJ2-2 | TRBV7-9 | NA | CASSPSGGTGELFF | TGTGCCAGCAGCCCGTCGGGGGGGACCGGGGAGCTGTTTTTT
NA | 16 | TRBJ1-4 | TRBV9 | NA | CASSPRLGGSREKLFF | TGTGCCAGCAGCCCCCGACTTGGGGGCTCTCGTGAAAAACTGTTTTTT
NA | 15 | TRBJ2-1 | TRBV27 | NA | CASSRGPPDNNEQFF | TGTGCCAGCAGTCGGGGACCCCCGGATAACAATGAGCAGTTCTTC
NA | 17 | TRBJ1-2 | TRBV7-9 | NA | CASRHPAGLVDSYGYTF | TGTGCCAGCCGCCACCCGGCCGGCCTTGTCGACTCCTATGGCTACACCTTC
TRBD1 | 15 | TRBJ2-7 | TRBV18 | NA | CASSNGQGPSYEQYF | TGTGCCAGCTCAAATGGACAGGGACCTTCCTACGAGCAGTACTTC
NA | 17 | TRBJ2-4 | TRBV4-2 | NA | CASSQDSTTLAKNIQYF | TGTGCCAGCAGCCAAGATTCGACTACTCTAGCCAAAAACATTCAGTACTTC
NA | 13 | TRBJ1-5 | TRBV10-3 | NA | CAISSFSNQPQHF | TGTGCCATCAGTTCCTTTAGCAATCAGCCCCAGCATTTT
TRBD1 | 18 | TRBJ2-5 | TRBV28 | NA | CASRKVRRTGTLQETQYF | TGTGCCAGCAGGAAAGTAAGAAGGACAGGGACTTTACAAGAGACCCAGTACTTC
TRBD2 | 14 | TRBJ2-7 | TRBV27 | NA | CASSFLAGANEQYF | TGTGCCAGCAGTTTCCTAGCGGGAGCTAATGAGCAGTACTTC
TRBD1 | 15 | TRBJ2-7 | TRBV6-6 | NA | CASSYEGQGIDEQYF | TGTGCCAGCAGTTACGAGGGACAGGGGATCGACGAGCAGTACTTC
NA | 15 | TRBJ1-2 | TRBV6-5 | few | CASSYVVGRHYGYTF | TGTGCCAGCAGTTACGTAGTCGGGCGACACTATGGCTACACCTTC
NA | 14 | TRBJ2-7 | TRBV11-2 | NA | CASNTLGARGGQYF | TGTGCCAGCAACACTTTGGGGGCCAGGGGTGGGCAGTACTTC
TRBD1 | 15 | TRBJ1-4 | TRBV11-2 | NA | CASSLSGGSGEKLFF | TGTGCCAGCAGCTTATCAGGGGGGTCTGGCGAAAAACTGTTTTTT
NA | 15 | TRBJ1-1 | TRBV6-6 | NA | CASSYSASRKAEAFF | TGTGCCAGCAGTTACTCTGCATCTCGGAAGGCTGAAGCTTTCTTT
TRBD2 | 16 | TRBJ2-1 | TRBV6-1 | NA | CASSEAYGGGYNEQFF | TGTGCCAGCAGTGAAGCGTACGGGGGAGGGTACAATGAGCAGTTCTTC
NA | 11 | TRBJ2-7 | TRBV6-5 | NA | CASSLGDEQYF | TGTGCCAGCAGTCTTGGGGACGAGCAGTACTTC
TRBD2 | 17 | TRBJ2-7 | TRBV18 | NA | CASSPFAGVVRTYEQYF | TGTGCCAGCTCACCGTTTGCGGGGGTGGTCAGGACTTACGAGCAGTACTTC
NA | 16 | TRBJ2-5 | TRBV6-6 | NA | CASSYLPRTVQETQYF | TGTGCCAGCAGTTACTTGCCAAGGACAGTACAGGAGACCCAGTACTTC
NA | 14 | TRBJ2-2 | TRBV6-1 | NA | CASSARTGTGELFF | TGTGCCAGCAGTGCCCGGACTGGCACCGGGGAGCTGTTTTTT
NA | 16 | TRBJ2-2 | TRBV18 | once | CASSPGTVGGAGELFF | TGTGCCAGCTCACCAGGGACGGTCGGAGGGGCCGGGGAGCTGTTTTTT
NA | 13 | TRBJ2-7 | TRBV9 | NA | CASSVDPGNEQYF | TGTGCCAGCAGCGTAGATCCGGGAAACGAGCAGTACTTC
NA | 12 | TRBJ2-3 | TRBV27 | NA | CASGSMTDTQYF | TGTGCCAGCGGGTCCATGACAGATACGCAGTATTTT
TRBD1 | 12 | TRBJ2-1 | TRBV11-2 | NA | CASSWTGNEQFF | TGTGCCAGCAGCTGGACAGGTAATGAGCAGTTCTTC
NA | 16 | TRBJ1-6 | TRBV11-2 | NA | CASSLVGSGQNSPLHF | TGTGCCAGCAGCTTAGTAGGGTCGGGGCAGAATTCACCCCTCCACTTT
NA | 14 | TRBJ1-1 | TRBV7-3 | NA | CASSPGAANTEAFF | TGTGCCAGCAGCCCAGGTGCGGCTAACACTGAAGCTTTCTTT
TRBD2 | 18 | TRBJ2-5 | TRBV11-2 | NA | CASSLGTSGGPGQETQYF | TGTGCCAGCAGCTTAGGGACTAGCGGGGGTCCGGGGCAAGAGACCCAGTACTTC
NA | 13 | TRBJ1-4 | TRBV2 | once | CASTPTGYEKLFF | TGTGCCAGCACCCCGACAGGATATGAAAAACTGTTTTTT